This passage covers 25 T cell receptor beta chains from one sample sequenced in a study of blood T cell repertoires in COVID-19. Clones were read by immunoSEQ multiplex PCR, and TCRdb kept only the in-frame ones, dropping some. The sample shows fewer than 500,000 clones, around 87% of them seen only once. The source material was PBMCs or T cells enriched from blood (not recorded which). These receptors were collected from a young woman who had recovered from COVID-19.

V usage is TRBV4-2 and J usage is TRBJ1-6; D unclear. The V gene lost 0 bases and the J gene lost 7 bases, with 7 bases spanning the gap. Germline values: CDR1 LGHNA, CDR2 YNFKEQ. This CDR3 contains 14 residues. CDR3 coding DNA: TGTGCCAGCAGCCAAGATGAGGAGAATTCACCCCTCCACTTT. Its protein is CASSQDEENSPLHF.

The chain carries TRBV5-1 and TRBJ2-2, with 11 bases identical to TRBD2. The CDR3 sequence is 16 residues long. Germline values: CDR1 SGHRS, CDR2 YFSETQ. The V segment lost 3 bases and the J segment 3 bases; nucleotides outside the gene matches: 4. CDR3 sequence (DNA): TGCGCCAGCAGCTCTTATAGCGGGGGGGACACCGGGGAGCTGTTTTTT. Its translation: CASSSYSGGDTGELFF. The full variable domain, completed using reference TRBV5-1 and TRBJ2-2, is KAGVTQTPRYLIKTRGQQVTLSCSPISGHRSVSWYQQTPGQGLQFLFEYFSETQRNKGNFPGRFSGRQFSNSRSEMNVSTLELGDSALYLCASSSYSGGDTGELFFGEGSRLTVL.

The rearrangement links TRBV7-9 to TRBJ2-3; D remains ambiguous. Per germline, CDR1 SEHNR and CDR2 FQNEAQ (reference sequence). V dropped 1 base and J dropped 4 bases, with 18 bases sitting between them. This CDR3 has 17 residues. The CDR3 DNA reads TGTGCCAGCAGCTTAGAGTTCCGCGGCATATGGGCAGATACGCAGTATTTT. Translated, it gives CASSLEFRGIWADTQYF. Drawing the rest from reference TRBV7-9 and TRBJ2-3, the complete variable domain is DTGVSQNPRHKITKRGQNVTFRCDPISEHNRLYWYRQTLGQGPEFLTYFQNEAQLEKSRLLSDRFSAERPKGSFSTLEIQRTEQGDSAMYLCASSLEFRGIWADTQYFGPGTRLTVL.

The V call is TRBV5-1, the J call TRBJ2-1; 7 nucleotides line up with TRBD2. This CDR3 is 15 amino acids long. The V gene's germline CDR1 is SGHRS and CDR2 YFSETQ. The junction had 8 bases not matched to a gene; V was cut back by 4 bases and J by 4 bases. The CDR3 loop reads CASSPEVAGYNEQFF. Here the CDR3 DNA reads TGCGCCAGCAGCCCGGAGGTAGCGGGTTACAATGAGCAGTTCTTC.

The V gene is TRBV11-2, the J gene TRBJ2-7, with 12 bases fitting TRBD1. Germline V lookup: CDR1 SGHAT, CDR2 FQNNGV. The CDR3 is 17 residues long. V lost 0 bases, J lost 5 bases, and 8 bases stayed unmatched. The CDR3 DNA reads as TGTGCCAGCAGCTTAGATGGGACAGGGGGCGCGGGAGACGAGCAGTACTTC. It specifies CASSLDGTGGAGDEQYF.

This clone has more than one count but fewer than ten. The chain couples TRBV4-1 to TRBJ2-7; no clear D gene. Germline V gives CDR1 MGHRA, CDR2 YSYEKL. Trimming took off 1 base at V and 6 bases at J, with 16 bases between the two ends. This CDR3 is 15 amino acids long. The CDR3 DNA is TGCGCCAGCAGCCAAGGGGCAGGCCTTCTCAGCGAGCAGTACTTC. It is translated as CASSQGAGLLSEQYF.

V and J are TRBV5-1 and TRBJ1-4; D gene unclear. Germline CDR1 and CDR2: SGHRS and YFSETQ. The CDR3 is made up of 13 amino acids. V was shortened by 2 bases and J by 4 bases, with 6 bases between the two germline ends. The chain's CDR3 is CASSLIGNEKLFF. As DNA, the CDR3 is TGCGCCAGCAGCTTAATCGGTAATGAAAAACTGTTTTTT.

This chain links TRBV3-1 (or the pseudogene TRBV3-2) with TRBJ2-7; the D gene is possibly TRBD2 (6 bases). Germline V gene sequence: CDR1 LGHDT, CDR2 YNNKEL (reference sequence). This CDR3 has 14 residues. The germline V and J ends were trimmed by 6 bases and 4 bases, with 16 bases remaining between them. The CDR3 is CASSLTSRDYEQYF. As DNA, the CDR3 is TGTGCCAGCAGTCTCACTAGCAGGGATTACGAGCAGTACTTC.

This clone was detected only once. The rearrangement joins TRBV28 to TRBJ1-2, with 7 positions matching TRBD1. With V trimmed by 7 bases and J by 4 bases, 15 bases remained unmatched. The CDR3 is 16 residues long. Germline V lookup: CDR1 MDHEN, CDR2 SYDVKM. The CDR3 DNA sequence: TGTGCCAGCAAGAGGGCGGCGCAGGGGGATTCCTATGGCTACACCTTC. It specifies CASKRAAQGDSYGYTF.

The chain joins TRBV10-3 to TRBJ2-2; D is possibly TRBD2 (6 bases). V was pared by 11 bases and J by 0 bases, with 16 bases between. Germline V gene sequence: CDR1 ENHRY, CDR2 SYGVKD. There are 15 residues in the CDR3. CDR3 bases: TGTGCCCTAGCACGGGGGAGCCCGAACACCGGGGAGCTGTTTTTT. Translating it yields CALARGSPNTGELFF.

The rearrangement joins TRBV5-1 to TRBJ1-2, with 8 bases fitting TRBD1. Germline V lookup: CDR1 SGHRS, CDR2 YFSETQ. This CDR3 is 14 amino acids long. Unmatched junction bases numbered 9, after V lost 3 bases and J lost 8 bases. This chain's CDR3 is CASSSVTGVVGYTF. DNA for the CDR3: TGCGCCAGCAGCTCCGTGACAGGGGTTGTAGGCTACACCTTC.

This chain joins TRBV28 and TRBJ1-4, with D possibly matching TRBD1 (5 bases). There are 15 residues in the CDR3. The V end lost 4 bases, the J end lost 8 bases, and 17 bases lay between the germline ends. CDR1 and CDR2 from the germline V gene are MDHEN and SYDVKM. The CDR3 sequence: CASSSAVTAGEKLFF. DNA for the CDR3: TGTGCCAGCAGTTCGGCCGTGACAGCAGGCGAAAAACTGTTTTTT.

The genes are TRBV30 and TRBJ1-5; D perhaps matches TRBD1 (5 bases). V was shortened by 5 bases and J by 1 base, with 9 bases between the two germline ends. The CDR3 totals 13 residues. The germline gives CDR1 GTSNPN, CDR2 SVGIG (reference sequence). CDR3 in amino acids: CAWDTGSNQPQHF. The CDR3 bases are TGTGCCTGGGATACAGGAAGCAATCAGCCCCAGCATTTT.

The chain uses TRBV19 and TRBJ2-5, with D unclear. CDR1 is LNHDA and CDR2 is SQIVND in the germline V gene (reference sequence). The ends were cut back, 4 bases at V and 4 bases at J, with 7 bases in the middle. This CDR3 has 12 residues. CDR3 residues: CASSTRGETQYF. The CDR3 region has the DNA TGTGCCAGTAGTACCCGAGGAGAGACCCAGTACTTC. The entire variable domain, with the rest obtained from reference TRBV19 and TRBJ2-5, is as follows: DGGITQSPKYLFRKEGQNVTLSCEQNLNHDAMYWYRQDPGQGLRLIYYSQIVNDFQKGDIAEGYSVSREKKESFPLTVTSAQKNPTAFYLCASSTRGETQYFGPGTRLLVL.

This chain connects TRBV3-1 (or the pseudogene TRBV3-2) to TRBJ2-3; TRBD1 matches 9 bases. This CDR3 has 16 residues. Germline CDR1 and CDR2: LGHDT and YNNKEL (reference sequence). V was pared by 0 bases and J by 6 bases, with 7 bases of the junction left unmatched. CDR3 loop: CASSQDWGQGGDTQYF. The CDR3 bases are TGTGCCAGCAGCCAAGATTGGGGACAGGGAGGGGATACGCAGTATTTT.

The chain carries TRBV5-1 and TRBJ2-2, with 8 bases aligning to TRBD2. From germline, CDR1 is SGHRS and CDR2 YFSETQ. The CDR3 runs 17 residues. V lost 2 bases, J lost 1 base, and 7 bases stayed unmatched. The chain's CDR3 is CASSFLGGGLNTGELFF. The CDR3 DNA reads as TGCGCCAGCAGCTTCCTCGGGGGGGGTTTGAACACCGGGGAGCTGTTTTTT.

This chain joins TRBV5-1 and TRBJ2-7, with 9 bases identical to TRBD1. After removal of 4 bases from V and 2 bases from J, the junction contained 7 bases not matched to a gene. The length of the CDR3 is 15 residues. Germline loops: CDR1 SGHRS, CDR2 YFSETQ. The CDR3, as DNA: TGCGCCAGCAGCCCCGGACAGGGGACTCCCTACGAGCAGTACTTC. Amino acid sequence: CASSPGQGTPYEQYF.

The rearrangement uses TRBV12-3 or TRBV12-4 and TRBJ1-2, with a possible D match to TRBD1 (6 bases). The V end was cut by 2 bases, the J end by 8 bases, with 12 bases between. The CDR3 is 13 residues long. The CDR3 DNA sequence: TGTGCCAGCAGTTTAAAGGGGGTTGGGGGCTACACCTTC. Its translation: CASSLKGVGGYTF.

CDR3 nucleotides: TGTGCCAGCAGTTCCACTCCAGGGAACACTGAAGCTTTCTTT. Its translation is CASSSTPGNTEAFF. The V gene is TRBV28, the J gene TRBJ1-1; D is undetermined. The CDR3 covers 14 residues. Germline V gene sequence: CDR1 MDHEN, CDR2 SYDVKM. The ends were cut back, 4 bases at V and 1 base at J, with 10 bases in the middle.

The chain links TRBV19 to TRBJ1-5; D not resolved. V gave up 3 bases and J gave up 5 bases, with 11 bases separating them. Germline-derived CDR1 and CDR2 are LNHDA and SQIVND (reference sequence). CDR3 length: 14 amino acids. CDR3 in amino acids: CASSIPEVYQPQHF. As DNA, the CDR3 is TGTGCCAGTAGTATTCCTGAGGTCTATCAGCCCCAGCATTTT.

This clone appeared once. The chain carries TRBV4-1 and TRBJ1-3; a weak D match, TRBD1 (6 bases). V lost 4 bases and J 2 bases, leaving 9 bases between the germline ends. Germline lookup yields CDR1 MGHRA and CDR2 YSYEKL. This CDR3 is 14 amino acids long. The CDR3 reads CASSPDRTGNTIYF. The CDR3 nucleotides are TGCGCCAGCAGCCCTGACAGGACTGGAAACACCATATATTTT.

V and J are TRBV11-1 and TRBJ1-6; 7 bases are shared with TRBD1. This CDR3 region has 15 residues. Per germline, CDR1 SGHAT and CDR2 FQDESV (reference sequence). After removal of 4 bases from V and 6 bases from J, the junction contained 6 bases not matched to a gene. The CDR3, as DNA: TGTGCCAGCAGCTCGCCGGGACAGCTTAATTCACCCCTCCACTTT. Translated, it gives CASSSPGQLNSPLHF.

The chain combines TRBV10-3 with TRBJ2-1; the match to TRBD1 covers 7 bases. Germline V lookup: CDR1 ENHRY, CDR2 SYGVKD. CDR3 size: 16 residues. Trimming removed 2 bases from V and 7 bases from J; junction bases left unmatched: 11. As DNA, the CDR3 is TGTGCCATCAGTGAGACCGGGACAGACTTCGGGAATGAGCAGTTCTTC. Protein product: CAISETGTDFGNEQFF.

The chain links TRBV5-4 to TRBJ2-3; no reliable D call. The CDR3 runs to 13 residues. Deletions cut 3 bases from V and 4 bases from J, with 9 bases between. In germline, CDR1 is SGHNT, CDR2 YYREEE (reference sequence). The CDR3 nucleotides are TGTGCCAGCAGCTCCGGTCGATCAGATACGCAGTATTTT. Residues: CASSSGRSDTQYF.

V usage is TRBV5-1 and J usage is TRBJ2-7; 10 bases agree with TRBD1. The J segment lost 5 bases and the V segment lost 4 bases, leaving 6 bases of the junction unmatched. CDR3 length: 14 amino acids. Germline CDR1 is SGHRS and CDR2 is YFSETQ. CDR3 nucleotides: TGCGCCAGCAGCCGCGGGACAGGGGACGACGAGCAGTACTTC. This gives the protein CASSRGTGDDEQYF.